The 17 T cell receptor beta chains reported below all come from one sample, sequenced in a study of blood T cell repertoires in COVID-19. Libraries were prepared by immunoSEQ multiplex PCR; TCRdb keeps only in-frame clonotypes and omits some of them. This table holds over 25,000 clones, approximately 85% found once. The specimen was peripheral blood. These receptors originate from a human donor in a cohort sampled during active COVID-19.

This clone was counted only a few times. The rearrangement links TRBV7-9 to TRBJ1-5, with D hard to call. The CDR3 loop spans 13 amino acids. V lost 8 bases and J 5 bases, leaving 13 bases between the germline ends. Germline lookup yields CDR1 SEHNR and CDR2 FQNEAQ (reference sequence). CDR3 nucleotides: TGTGCCAGCGCACAAGCGAGGGATCAGCCCCAGCATTTT. This sequence encodes CASAQARDQPQHF.

The rearrangement links TRBV2 to TRBJ1-1; D unclear. V was cut by 8 bases and J by 6 bases, with 10 bases left in between. The CDR3 is made up of 11 amino acids. Per the germline V gene, CDR1 is SNHLY and CDR2 is FYNNEI. The CDR3 nucleotides read TGTGCCAGCGAGGGAGCGGCTGAAGCTTTCTTT. Amino acid sequence: CASEGAAEAFF.

This clone was seen just once. This chain joins TRBV2 and TRBJ1-1; D is ambiguous. Trimming stripped 6 bases from V and 0 bases from J, with 11 bases between. Germline assignment: CDR1 SNHLY and CDR2 FYNNEI. This CDR3 is 14 amino acids long. The chain's CDR3 is CASSLRFMNTEAFF. CDR3 DNA: TGTGCCAGCAGCCTCCGGTTCATGAACACTGAAGCTTTCTTT.

This chain links TRBV20-1 with TRBJ2-7; no firm D call. The V gene's germline CDR1 is DFQATT and CDR2 SNEGSKA (reference sequence). V was pared by 3 bases and J by 3 bases, with 6 bases between. The CDR3 consists of 11 residues. This CDR3 reads CSASHSYEQYF. CDR3 sequence (DNA): TGCAGTGCTAGCCACAGCTACGAGCAGTACTTC.

The chain recombines TRBV5-4 with TRBJ1-1, with TRBD1 matching over 9 bases. The junction had 6 bases not matched to a gene; V was cut back by 0 bases and J by 6 bases. From germline, CDR1 is SGHNT and CDR2 YYREEE (reference sequence). The CDR3 spans 15 residues. The CDR3 spells CASSLGGQGLPEAFF. In nucleotides, the CDR3 is TGTGCCAGCAGCTTGGGCGGACAGGGGCTACCTGAAGCTTTCTTT.

V is TRBV10-3 and J is TRBJ1-4, with D uncertain. The germline V and J ends were trimmed by 5 bases and 7 bases, with 8 bases remaining between them. The CDR3 is made up of 12 amino acids. CDR1 is ENHRY, CDR2 SYGVKD, per germline. CDR3 in amino acids: CAISSEGEKLFF. The CDR3 nucleotides are TGTGCCATCAGTTCGGAGGGTGAAAAACTGTTTTTT.

This sequence joins TRBV7-9 and TRBJ1-1; D possibly corresponds to TRBD1 (6 bases). The CDR3 covers 16 residues. The ends were cut back, 2 bases at V and 3 bases at J, with 16 bases in the middle. The germline V gene encodes CDR1 SEHNR and CDR2 FQNEAQ (reference sequence). CDR3 bases: TGTGCCAGCAGCTTACGTTCGGGACATAGACACACTGAAGCTTTCTTT. Amino acid sequence: CASSLRSGHRHTEAFF.

The chain has TRBV6-5 and TRBJ2-7; TRBD2 matches 11 bases. CDR1 MNHEY and CDR2 SVGAGI come from the germline V gene. V lost 6 bases and J lost 2; bases outside the gene matches: 6. The CDR3 loop spans 15 amino acids. The CDR3 reads CASRTPGLAAYEQYF. The CDR3, as DNA: TGTGCCAGCAGAACACCGGGACTAGCGGCCTACGAGCAGTACTTC.

J is TRBJ2-3 and V is TRBV5-1, with 9 bases fitting TRBD1. The CDR3 runs 15 residues. Per germline, CDR1 SGHRS and CDR2 YFSETQ. The J segment lost 4 bases and the V segment lost 4 bases, leaving 7 bases of the junction unmatched. CDR3 in DNA: TGCGCCAGCAGCGTGACAGGGGGAAGGGCAGATACGCAGTATTTT. Protein: CASSVTGGRADTQYF.

This sequence joins TRBV11-2 and TRBJ2-1, with TRBD2 matching over 7 bases. Germline CDR1 and CDR2: SGHAT and FQNNGV. J gave up 7 bases and V 2 bases, and 8 bases lay outside the gene matches. This CDR3 is 15 amino acids long. The CDR3 DNA is TGTGCCAGCAGCTTACAAGCGGGGTGGGGGAATGAGCAGTTCTTC. Protein sequence: CASSLQAGWGNEQFF.

V and J are TRBV19 and TRBJ2-7; 8 positions agree with TRBD1. The CDR3 is 14 amino acids. Per germline, CDR1 LNHDA and CDR2 SQIVND (reference sequence). J gave up 5 bases and V 6 bases, and 9 bases lay outside the gene matches. CDR3 in amino acids: CASRSAGGVDEQYF. CDR3 coding DNA: TGTGCCAGTAGGAGCGCAGGGGGCGTAGACGAGCAGTACTTC. Supplemented by reference TRBV19 and TRBJ2-7, the full variable domain reads DGGITQSPKYLFRKEGQNVTLSCEQNLNHDAMYWYRQDPGQGLRLIYYSQIVNDFQKGDIAEGYSVSREKKESFPLTVTSAQKNPTAFYLCASRSAGGVDEQYFGPGTRLTVT.

The rearrangement links TRBV29-1 to TRBJ2-1; D is perhaps TRBD1 (5 bases). Trimming took off 7 bases at V and 3 bases at J, with 10 bases between the two ends. Germline V gene lookup returns CDR1 SQVTM and CDR2 ANQGSEA. The CDR3 consists of 12 residues. The CDR3 region has the DNA TGCAGCGGGTGGACAATCTACAATGAGCAGTTCTTC. Encoded protein: CSGWTIYNEQFF.

The V gene is TRBV18, the J gene TRBJ1-4, with TRBD1 identical over 7 bases. V shed 6 bases, J shed 8 bases, and the junction held 3 bases outside the gene matches. The CDR3 extends over 12 amino acids. Germline CDR1 reads KGHSH; CDR2 reads LQKENI. The CDR3 region is CASSWGQEKLFF. For the CDR3, the DNA is TGTGCCAGCTCGTGGGGACAGGAAAAACTGTTTTTT.

The V call is TRBV5-8, the J call TRBJ2-1; 8 bases are shared with TRBD2. After removal of 1 base from V and 1 base from J, the junction contained 10 bases not matched to a gene. CDR3 size: 18 residues. Germline V gene sequence: CDR1 SGHTS, CDR2 YDEGEE. The CDR3 region is CASSLRRSGSPSYNEQFF. The DNA for the CDR3 is TGTGCCAGCAGCTTGCGCCGGAGCGGGAGCCCTTCCTACAATGAGCAGTTCTTC.

The V and J genes are TRBV6-6 and TRBJ2-1, with 7 bases that match TRBD1. The J segment lost 6 bases and the V segment lost 6 bases, leaving 11 bases of the junction unmatched. Germline V gives CDR1 MNHNY, CDR2 SVGAGI (reference sequence). The CDR3 length is 15 residues. DNA for the CDR3: TGTGCCAGCAGGGTGGCCGGGACAGCGTTCAATGAGCAGTTCTTC. Encoded protein: CASRVAGTAFNEQFF.

V and J are TRBV29-1 and TRBJ2-1, with TRBD2 as a possible D gene (6 bases). CDR3 length equals 15 residues. Germline V gene data show CDR1 as SQVTM and CDR2 as ANQGSEA. Trimming shortened V by 2 bases and J by 9 bases, and 20 bases separated the two germline ends. The CDR3 sequence is CSVEPRDFPRGEQFF. CDR3 nucleotide sequence: TGCAGCGTTGAACCCCGGGACTTCCCCCGAGGTGAGCAGTTCTTC.

This rearrangement joins TRBV28 to TRBJ2-1; D is perhaps TRBD2 (5 bases). The ends were cut back, 8 bases at V and 0 bases at J, with 14 bases in the middle. Germline CDR1 and CDR2: MDHEN and SYDVKM. The CDR3 consists of 15 residues. CDR3 DNA: TGTGCCAGCGGCCTCGGCGGGCCCTCCTACAATGAGCAGTTCTTC. It codes for CASGLGGPSYNEQFF.